Following are 13 T cell receptor beta chains from one sample sequenced in a study of CD8+ T cells in alopecia areata. Extracted from the samples, RNA was reverse transcribed into cDNA to serve as the sequencing template. Data came from immunoSEQ multiplex PCR; TCRdb stores just in-frame clones and leaves some out. The table lists about 100,000 clones, 60% of them singletons. Treatment described: oral pan-JAK inhibitor, 5-10 mg twice daily. The sample in question was CD8+ T cells sorted from blood, obtained at roughly week 55, from a patient treated with tofacitinib. The receptors were gathered from a human donor with alopecia areata.

This clone was seen a few times. The chain couples TRBV18 to TRBJ2-1; 8 positions match TRBD2. The CDR3 length is 15 residues. The ends lost 1 base at V and 2 bases at J; junction bases unmatched: 1. The germline CDR1 and CDR2 sequences are KGHSH and LQKENI. The CDR3 reads CASSPQRGTYNEQFF. DNA for the CDR3: TGTGCCAGCTCACCACAGCGGGGGACCTACAATGAGCAGTTCTTC.

The V and J genes are TRBV27 and TRBJ2-7; TRBD1 aligns across 7 bases. Germline V lookup: CDR1 MNHEY, CDR2 SMNVEV (reference sequence). There are 13 residues in the CDR3. The V gene end was trimmed by 5 bases and the J gene end by 3 bases; junction bases not matched to a gene: 4. CDR3 protein: CASSARDSYEQYF. The CDR3, as DNA: TGTGCCAGCAGTGCCCGGGACAGCTACGAGCAGTACTTC.

The J gene is TRBJ2-5, the V gene TRBV7-8; perhaps TRBD2 as D (6 bases). The germline gives CDR1 SGHVS, CDR2 FQNEAQ. V was shortened by 5 bases and J by 5 bases, with 21 bases between the two germline ends. This CDR3 region has 16 residues. CDR3 sequence (DNA): TGTGCCAGCAGCACTCCTCACGGGGGTATTGGGGAGACCCAGTACTTC. It codes for CASSTPHGGIGETQYF.

This chain connects TRBV6-5 to TRBJ2-3, with D perhaps TRBD1 (5 bases). This CDR3 contains 15 residues. Germline V lookup: CDR1 MNHEY, CDR2 SVGAGI. The V and J ends lost 6 bases and 0 bases respectively, with 13 bases between them. This chain's CDR3 is CASSTRTSSTDTQYF. The CDR3 DNA follows: TGTGCCAGCAGCACTCGGACATCTAGCACAGATACGCAGTATTTT.

This clone occurred a few times. This chain joins TRBV27 and TRBJ1-1, with 7 positions matching TRBD1. J gave up 5 bases and V 5 bases, and 2 bases lay outside the gene matches. The germline gives CDR1 MNHEY, CDR2 SMNVEV (reference sequence). The CDR3 is 12 amino acids. This chain's CDR3 is CASSRQGTEAFF. The CDR3 region has the DNA TGTGCCAGCAGTCGACAGGGAACTGAAGCTTTCTTT.

This chain joins TRBV7-8 and TRBJ2-7; D might be TRBD2 (7 bases). The CDR3 is made up of 15 amino acids. Germline V gene lookup returns CDR1 SGHVS and CDR2 FQNEAQ. Trimming shortened V by 1 base and J by 4 bases, and 14 bases separated the two germline ends. CDR3 bases: TGTGCCAGCAGCTTAGGAGAGGGGGGGGCATACGAGCAGTACTTC. It encodes CASSLGEGGAYEQYF.

In regard to this clone: One end of the junction is discordant with germline, which a read error may explain. The V and J genes are TRBV5-1 and TRBJ2-2; D is possibly TRBD1 or TRBD2 (5 bases each). Germline V lookup: CDR1 SGHRS, CDR2 YFSETQ. The CDR3 is 12 amino acids. For the CDR3, the DNA is TGCGCCAGCAGCTCCGGGACGCCGGAGGTGTTTTTT. This gives the protein CASSSGTPEVFF.

V is TRBV9 and J is TRBJ2-7; D may be TRBD2 (5 bases). V lost 0 bases to trimming and J lost 6 bases, with 7 bases between them. The CDR3 is made up of 12 amino acids. Germline V lookup: CDR1 SGDLS, CDR2 YYNGEE. CDR3 protein: CASSVDGGEQYF. The CDR3 nucleotides are TGTGCCAGCAGCGTAGATGGAGGCGAGCAGTACTTC.

This clone was counted between two and nine times. V gene TRBV21-1 combines with J gene TRBJ1-5; the table names TRBD1, a call not compared with the DNA. TRBV21-1 corresponds to a pseudogene. The CDR3 spans 16 residues. In DNA form, the CDR3 reads TGTGCCAGCAGCAATCGGGACACCGATAGCAATCAGCCCCAGCATTTT. Translated, it gives CASSNRDTDSNQPQHF.

The rearrangement joins TRBV30 to TRBJ2-7; D is undetermined. This CDR3 comprises 10 residues. Germline V gives CDR1 GTSNPN, CDR2 SVGIG (reference sequence). Trimming pared 1 base from V and 6 bases from J, leaving 4 bases between. CDR3 nucleotide sequence: TGTGCCTGGAGTGACTCCGAGCAGTACTTC. Its protein is CAWSDSEQYF.

This clone was recorded a few times. The chain employs TRBV27 and TRBJ2-1; possible D gene TRBD1, 5 bases. Germline V lookup: CDR1 MNHEY, CDR2 SMNVEV (reference sequence). This CDR3 spans 14 amino acids. V lost 5 bases, J lost 9 bases, and 17 bases lay in between. The CDR3 reads CASSPPRVEAEQFF. In DNA, the CDR3 is TGTGCCAGCAGTCCCCCCAGGGTAGAGGCTGAGCAGTTCTTC.

In its sample, this clone was seen a few times. The CDR3: CASSIGTGFEAFF. CDR3 coding DNA: TGTGCCAGTAGTATAGGGACAGGCTTTGAAGCTTTCTTT. The V gene is TRBV19, the J gene TRBJ1-1; 7 nucleotides line up with TRBD1. The germline V gene encodes CDR1 LNHDA and CDR2 SQIVND (reference sequence). Trimming at V came to 1 base and at J to 7 bases, leaving 3 bases not matched to a gene. This CDR3 spans 13 amino acids.

The chain carries TRBV6-5 and TRBJ1-5; 10 positions match TRBD1. This CDR3 is built from 15 residues. V lost 10 bases to trimming and J lost 4 bases; unmatched junction nucleotides: 10. Germline V gene sequence: CDR1 MNHEY, CDR2 SVGAGI. For the CDR3, the DNA is TGTGCCACCAGCAAGGGACAGGGGTTTAATCAGCCCCAGCATTTT. Translated: CATSKGQGFNQPQHF.